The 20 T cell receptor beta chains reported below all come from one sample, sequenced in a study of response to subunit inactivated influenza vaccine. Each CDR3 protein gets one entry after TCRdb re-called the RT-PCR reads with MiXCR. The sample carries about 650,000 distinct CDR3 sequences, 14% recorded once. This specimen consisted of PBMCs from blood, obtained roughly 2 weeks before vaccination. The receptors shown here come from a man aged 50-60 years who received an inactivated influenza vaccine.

This CDR3 is CASSHRDLTRETQYF. CDR3 DNA: TGTGCCAGCAGTCACCGGGACCTAACCAGGGAGACCCAGTACTTC. This chain links TRBV28 with TRBJ2-5, with D perhaps assigned TRBD1 or TRBD2 (5 bases each). The CDR3 covers 15 residues. Germline V gene sequence: CDR1 MDHEN, CDR2 SYDVKM. The V end was cut by 5 bases, the J end by 5 bases, with 18 bases between.

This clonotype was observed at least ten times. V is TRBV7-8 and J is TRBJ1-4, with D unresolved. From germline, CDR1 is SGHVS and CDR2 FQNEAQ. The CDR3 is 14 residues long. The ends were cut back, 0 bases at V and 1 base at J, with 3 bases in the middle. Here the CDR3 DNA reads TGTGCCAGCAGCTTAGCACGAACTAATGAAAAACTGTTTTTT. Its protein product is CASSLARTNEKLFF.

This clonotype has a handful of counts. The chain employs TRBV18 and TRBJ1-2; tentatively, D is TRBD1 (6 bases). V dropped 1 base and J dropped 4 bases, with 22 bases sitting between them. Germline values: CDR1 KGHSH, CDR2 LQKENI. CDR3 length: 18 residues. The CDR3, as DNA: TGTGCCAGCTCACCACGACGGGACATCGCCATGGCGGGCTATGGCTACACCTTC. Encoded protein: CASSPRRDIAMAGYGYTF.

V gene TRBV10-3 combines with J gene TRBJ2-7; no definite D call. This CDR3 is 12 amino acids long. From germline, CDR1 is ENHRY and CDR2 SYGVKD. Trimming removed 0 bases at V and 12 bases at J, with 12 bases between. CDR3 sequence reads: CAISESNGKVYF. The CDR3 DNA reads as TGTGCCATCAGTGAGTCGAATGGGAAAGTGTACTTC.

The CDR3 region is CASSQSSEETQYF. The CDR3 region has the DNA TGTGCCAGCAGCCAGAGTAGTGAAGAGACCCAGTACTTC. The V call is TRBV4-2, the J call TRBJ2-5, with D unresolved. The V gene lost 3 bases and the J gene lost 3 bases, with 8 bases spanning the gap. The V gene's germline CDR1 is LGHNA and CDR2 YNFKEQ. The CDR3 spans 13 residues.

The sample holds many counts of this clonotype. This CDR3 is CSARDRDRYNQPQHF. In DNA, the CDR3 is TGCAGTGCTAGAGATCGGGACAGATACAATCAGCCCCAGCATTTT. The V gene is TRBV20-1, the J gene TRBJ1-5, with 7 bases aligning to TRBD1. J lost 3 bases, V lost 0 bases, and 5 bases had no gene match. Per germline, CDR1 DFQATT and CDR2 SNEGSKA (reference sequence). There are 15 residues in the CDR3.

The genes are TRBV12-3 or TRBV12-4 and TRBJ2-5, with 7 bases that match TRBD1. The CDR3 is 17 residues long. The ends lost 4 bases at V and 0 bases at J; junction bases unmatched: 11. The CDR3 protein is CASSSHTGTEYQETQYF. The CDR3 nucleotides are TGTGCCAGCAGTTCCCACACCGGGACAGAGTACCAAGAGACCCAGTACTTC.

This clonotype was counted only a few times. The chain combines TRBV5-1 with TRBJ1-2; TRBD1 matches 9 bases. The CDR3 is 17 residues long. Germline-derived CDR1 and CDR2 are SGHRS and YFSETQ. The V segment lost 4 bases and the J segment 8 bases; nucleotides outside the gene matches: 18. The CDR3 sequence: CASSGNVRGQGNVGYTF. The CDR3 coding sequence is TGCGCCAGCAGCGGGAACGTTCGCGGACAGGGGAATGTGGGCTACACCTTC.

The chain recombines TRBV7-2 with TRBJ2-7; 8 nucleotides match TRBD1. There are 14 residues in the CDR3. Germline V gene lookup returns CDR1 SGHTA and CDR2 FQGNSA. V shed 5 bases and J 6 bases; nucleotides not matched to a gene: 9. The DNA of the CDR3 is TGTGCCAGCAGCCCCCGGACAGGGTCCAGCGAGCAGTACTTC. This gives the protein CASSPRTGSSEQYF.

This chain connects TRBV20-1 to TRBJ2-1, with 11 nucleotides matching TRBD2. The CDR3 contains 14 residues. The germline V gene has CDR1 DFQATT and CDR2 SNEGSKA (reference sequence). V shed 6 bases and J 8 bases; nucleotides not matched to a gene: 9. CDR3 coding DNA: TGCAGTGCAACACTAGCGGGAGCGTGGGATGAGCAGTTCTTC. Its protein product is CSATLAGAWDEQFF.

The CDR3 sequence: CASSRVGYEQYF. In nucleotides, the CDR3 is TGCGCCAGCAGCCGGGTGGGGTACGAGCAGTACTTC. This chain connects TRBV4-1 to TRBJ2-7; unclear D gene. Looked up from germline, CDR1 is MGHRA and CDR2 is YSYEKL. The V end lost 4 bases, the J end lost 4 bases, and 8 bases lay between the germline ends. This CDR3 is 12 amino acids long.

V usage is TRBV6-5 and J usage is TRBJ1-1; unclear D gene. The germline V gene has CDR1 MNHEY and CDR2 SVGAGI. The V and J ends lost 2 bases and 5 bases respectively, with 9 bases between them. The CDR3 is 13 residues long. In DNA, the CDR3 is TGTGCCAGCAGTTACGGGGTCGCGACTGAAGCTTTCTTT. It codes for CASSYGVATEAFF.

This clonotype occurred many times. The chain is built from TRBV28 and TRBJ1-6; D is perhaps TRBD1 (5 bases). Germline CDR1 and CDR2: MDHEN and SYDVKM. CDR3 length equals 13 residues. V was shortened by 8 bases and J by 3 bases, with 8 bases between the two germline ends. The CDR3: CASVQVYNSPLHF. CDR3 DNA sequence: TGTGCCAGCGTACAGGTCTATAATTCACCCCTCCACTTT.

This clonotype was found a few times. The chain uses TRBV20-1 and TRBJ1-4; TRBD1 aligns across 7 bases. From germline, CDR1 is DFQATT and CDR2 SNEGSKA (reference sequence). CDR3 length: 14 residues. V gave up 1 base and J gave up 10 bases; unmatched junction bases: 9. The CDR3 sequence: CSARGGDSLGKLFF. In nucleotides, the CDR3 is TGCAGTGCTAGAGGTGGGGACAGTTTGGGAAAACTGTTTTTT.

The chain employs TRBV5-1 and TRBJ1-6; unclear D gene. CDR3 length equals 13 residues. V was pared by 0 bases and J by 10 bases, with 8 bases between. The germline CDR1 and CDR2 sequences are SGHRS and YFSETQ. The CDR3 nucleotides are TGCGCCAGCAGCTTGGTGGCTGGATCACCCCTCCACTTT. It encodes CASSLVAGSPLHF.

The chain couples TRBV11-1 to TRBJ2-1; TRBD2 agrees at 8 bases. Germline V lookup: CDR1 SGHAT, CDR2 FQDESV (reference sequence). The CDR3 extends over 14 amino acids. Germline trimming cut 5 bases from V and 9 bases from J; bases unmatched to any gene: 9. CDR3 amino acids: CASSRYLSGSEQFF. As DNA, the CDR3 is TGTGCCAGCAGCCGGTATCTAAGCGGGAGTGAGCAGTTCTTC.

The CDR3: CSVVGQGAVRESADTQYF. The CDR3 DNA reads TGCAGCGTTGTGGGACAGGGGGCTGTCCGGGAGAGTGCAGATACGCAGTATTTT. The J gene is TRBJ2-3, the V gene TRBV29-1; 12 bases line up with TRBD1. The CDR3 totals 18 residues. Trimming took 4 bases from V and 4 from J; bases not matched to a gene: 15. Germline-derived CDR1 and CDR2 are SQVTM and ANQGSEA.

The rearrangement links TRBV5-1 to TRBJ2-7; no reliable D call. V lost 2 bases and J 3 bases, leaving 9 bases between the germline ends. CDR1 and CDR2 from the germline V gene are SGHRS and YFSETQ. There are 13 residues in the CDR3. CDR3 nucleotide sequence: TGCGCCAGCAGCTTCTCCGAAGGCTACGAGCAGTACTTC. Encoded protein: CASSFSEGYEQYF.

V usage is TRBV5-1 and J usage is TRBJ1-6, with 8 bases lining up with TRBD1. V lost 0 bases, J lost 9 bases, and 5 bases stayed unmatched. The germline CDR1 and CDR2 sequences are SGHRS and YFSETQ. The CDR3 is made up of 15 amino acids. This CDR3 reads CASSLDGQGASPLHF. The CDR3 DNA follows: TGCGCCAGCAGCTTGGATGGACAGGGAGCTTCACCCCTCCACTTT.

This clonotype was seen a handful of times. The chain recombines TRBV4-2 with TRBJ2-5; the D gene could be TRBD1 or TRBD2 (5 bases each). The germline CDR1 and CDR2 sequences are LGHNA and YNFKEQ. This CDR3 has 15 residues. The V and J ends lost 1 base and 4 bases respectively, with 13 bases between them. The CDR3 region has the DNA TGTGCCAGCAGCCAAGCGGAGAATGGGGGAGAGACCCAGTACTTC. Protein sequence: CASSQAENGGETQYF.